A single sample gave rise to the 20 T cell receptor beta chains below, sequenced in a study of T cell responses to AZD1222 COVID-19 vaccine. Sequencing used immunoSEQ multiplex PCR; TCRdb keeps in-frame clones, though not all of them. In the table there are tens of thousands of clones, approximately 90% of which are singletons. Source: peripheral blood, taken on day 0 of AZD1222 vaccination. Every receptor here comes from an adult in good health.

The chain is built from TRBV5-8 and TRBJ2-1, with 10 bases that match TRBD1. Germline loops: CDR1 SGHTS, CDR2 YDEGEE. This CDR3 comprises 14 residues. J lost 10 bases, V lost 3 bases, and 7 bases had no gene match. This chain's CDR3 is CASSSGTGVWEQFF. CDR3 DNA sequence: TGTGCCAGCAGCTCCGGGACAGGGGTTTGGGAGCAGTTCTTC.

This clone was recorded only once. In nucleotides, the CDR3 is TGTGCCAGCAGGGGGGGCCCGCCACCCCTCCACTTT. Translation: CASRGGPPPLHF. V usage is TRBV27 and J usage is TRBJ1-6; D possibly corresponds to TRBD1 (6 bases). V was cut by 6 bases and J by 11 bases, with 11 bases left in between. CDR1 and CDR2 (germline): MNHEY, SMNVEV (reference sequence). This CDR3 is 12 amino acids long.

The genes are TRBV13 and TRBJ2-7; TRBD2 matches 8 bases. This CDR3 is 17 amino acids long. V shed 5 bases and J 4 bases; nucleotides not matched to a gene: 16. Germline loops: CDR1 PRHDT, CDR2 FYEKMQ (reference sequence). The CDR3 spells CASSRDGAGGTPYEQYF. CDR3 coding DNA: TGTGCCAGCAGCCGCGATGGGGCGGGGGGTACTCCATACGAGCAGTACTTC.

The chain carries TRBV28 and TRBJ1-5, with D hard to call. CDR3 size: 13 residues. Trimming shortened V by 3 bases and J by 0 bases, and 3 bases separated the two germline ends. From germline, CDR1 is MDHEN and CDR2 SYDVKM. DNA for the CDR3: TGTGCCAGCAGTTTCTATAGCAATCAGCCCCAGCATTTT. This codes for CASSFYSNQPQHF.

The chain has TRBV6-5 and TRBJ2-7; 8 bases are shared with TRBD2. Trimming cost V 7 bases and J 6 bases; bases outside gene matches: 5. CDR3 length: 12 residues. Germline V gene sequence: CDR1 MNHEY, CDR2 SVGAGI. CDR3 region: CASTRGGGEQYF. CDR3 DNA sequence: TGTGCCAGCACACGGGGGGGCGGCGAGCAGTACTTC.

The V call is TRBV7-6, the J call TRBJ2-7, with a tentative D call TRBD1 (5 bases). V was clipped by 0 bases and J by 3 bases, with 9 bases between them. The CDR3 runs 14 residues. CDR1 is SGHVS and CDR2 is FNYEAQ in the germline V gene. The CDR3 here is CASSLAQGYYEQYF. CDR3 coding DNA: TGTGCCAGCAGCTTAGCCCAGGGATACTACGAGCAGTACTTC. The complete variable domain, with remaining parts taken from reference TRBV7-6 and TRBJ2-7, reads GAGVSQSPRYKVTKRGQDVALRCDPISGHVSLYWYRQALGQGPEFLTYFNYEAQQDKSGLPNDRFSAERPEGSISTLTIQRTEQRDSAMYRCASSLAQGYYEQYFGPGTRLTVT.

The rearrangement uses TRBV24-1 and TRBJ2-5, with D perhaps TRBD1 (6 bases). Trimming stripped 1 base from V and 4 bases from J, with 15 bases between. In germline, CDR1 is KGHDR, CDR2 SFDVKD. CDR3 length: 16 amino acids. This CDR3 is CATSDFERGSGETQYF. DNA of the CDR3: TGTGCCACCAGTGATTTCGAGAGGGGGTCAGGAGAGACCCAGTACTTC.

The CDR3 reads CASSPPGRWVETQYF. For the CDR3, the DNA is TGTGCCAGCAGCCCCCCGGGTCGGTGGGTCGAGACCCAGTACTTC. This rearrangement joins TRBV9 to TRBJ2-5; D is ambiguous. The length of the CDR3 is 15 residues. V lost 4 bases and J 5 bases, leaving 18 bases between the germline ends. Germline V CDR1 and CDR2: SGDLS, YYNGEE. The full variable domain, with the rest looked up from reference TRBV9 and TRBJ2-5, is DSGVTQTPKHLITATGQRVTLRCSPRSGDLSVYWYQQSLDQGLQFLIQYYNGEERAKGNILERFSAQQFPDLHSELNLSSLELGDSALYFCASSPPGRWVETQYFGPGTRLLVL.

The chain is built from TRBV13 and TRBJ1-6, with D hard to call. This CDR3 has 15 amino acids. The V gene lost 5 bases and the J gene lost 9 bases, with 17 bases spanning the gap. Germline V gene data show CDR1 as PRHDT and CDR2 as FYEKMQ (reference sequence). The CDR3 coding sequence is TGTGCCAGCAGCCTAGACTCACAAGGCGGTTCACCCCTCCACTTT. It encodes CASSLDSQGGSPLHF.

J is TRBJ2-7 and V is TRBV5-4; D unresolved. CDR3 size: 13 residues. Trimming cost V 2 bases and J 4 bases, with 10 bases left between them. Looked up from germline, CDR1 is SGHNT and CDR2 is YYREEE (reference sequence). This CDR3 reads CASSFEVGYEQYF. CDR3 coding DNA: TGTGCCAGCAGCTTTGAGGTAGGGTACGAGCAGTACTTC.

This clone was observed a few times. The V call is TRBV6-5, the J call TRBJ2-5; 9 bases are a match to TRBD2. In germline, CDR1 is MNHEY, CDR2 SVGAGI. V dropped 7 bases and J dropped 3; count of bases not matched to a gene: 6. The CDR3 is 14 amino acids. The CDR3 DNA reads as TGTGCCAGCACCCTAGCGGGGATTAAAGAGACCCAGTACTTC. Amino acids: CASTLAGIKETQYF.

The rearrangement joins TRBV3-1 (or the pseudogene TRBV3-2) to TRBJ1-2; 7 bases fit TRBD1. J was trimmed by 7 bases and V by 6 bases; bases with no gene match: 11. This CDR3 has 14 amino acids. Germline CDR1 LGHDT, CDR2 YNNKEL (reference sequence). CDR3 residues: CASSSFRWDSGYTF. For the CDR3, the DNA is TGTGCCAGCAGTTCCTTTCGGTGGGACAGTGGCTACACCTTC.

J is TRBJ2-2 and V is TRBV18; D unclear. Germline CDR1 and CDR2: KGHSH and LQKENI. CDR3 length: 11 amino acids. Trimming shortened V by 10 bases and J by 10 bases, and 13 bases separated the two germline ends. The DNA for the CDR3 is TGTGCCAACTCTCTGGGAACGGAGCTGTTTTTT. Amino acid sequence: CANSLGTELFF.

This clone was seen once. The CDR3 nucleotides read TGTGCCAGCAGCTTAGGCCAAGAGACCCAGTACTTC. Translated: CASSLGQETQYF. The chain links TRBV13 to TRBJ2-5; D not certain. Germline values: CDR1 PRHDT, CDR2 FYEKMQ (reference sequence). CDR3 length: 12 residues. V gave up 0 bases and J gave up 1 base, with 0 bases separating them.

The chain employs TRBV6-5 and TRBJ1-6, with TRBD1 matching 9 bases. Germline CDR1 MNHEY, CDR2 SVGAGI. With V trimmed by 5 bases and J by 7 bases, 6 bases remained unmatched. This CDR3 has 15 amino acids. This CDR3 is CASSTGQGLNSPLHF. The CDR3 DNA is TGTGCCAGCAGTACCGGACAGGGGCTCAATTCACCCCTCCACTTT.

The chain combines TRBV28 with TRBJ1-2, with D perhaps matching TRBD1 (6 bases). Germline V gene data show CDR1 as MDHEN and CDR2 as SYDVKM. The CDR3 extends over 15 amino acids. V dropped 6 bases and J dropped 8 bases, with 22 bases sitting between them. The CDR3 nucleotides are TGTGCCAGCAGCAACCAAAACAGGGATTGGGAGGGCTACACCTTC. It is translated as CASSNQNRDWEGYTF.

The chain combines TRBV7-2 with TRBJ1-2, with 8 bases identical to TRBD1. The CDR3 contains 16 residues. Germline trimming cut 1 base from V and 4 bases from J; bases unmatched to any gene: 8. Germline assignment: CDR1 SGHTA and CDR2 FQGNSA. The CDR3 protein is CASSLGGGQDLYGYTF. The CDR3 DNA is TGTGCCAGCAGCTTAGGGGGGGGACAGGACCTCTATGGCTACACCTTC.

This chain connects TRBV19 to TRBJ1-2; 11 nucleotides align to TRBD1. Trimming cost V 6 bases and J 4 bases; bases outside gene matches: 4. This CDR3 has 14 residues. Germline lookup yields CDR1 LNHDA and CDR2 SQIVND (reference sequence). In DNA, the CDR3 is TGTGCCAGTAGGGACAGGGGGCTTAGCTATGGCTACACCTTC. Translating it yields CASRDRGLSYGYTF.

The chain combines TRBV28 with TRBJ2-4, with D perhaps TRBD1 or TRBD2 (6 bases each). From germline, CDR1 is MDHEN and CDR2 SYDVKM. The CDR3 is made up of 14 amino acids. The ends were cut back, 3 bases at V and 4 bases at J, with 10 bases in the middle. CDR3 protein: CASSFGGLKNIQYF. The CDR3 DNA sequence: TGTGCCAGCAGTTTCGGGGGCCTAAAAAACATTCAGTACTTC.

This rearrangement joins TRBV5-1 to TRBJ1-2, with D uncertain. The CDR3 runs to 15 residues. From germline, CDR1 is SGHRS and CDR2 YFSETQ. Trimming pared 1 base from V and 0 bases from J, leaving 10 bases between. CDR3 sequence (DNA): TGCGCCAGCAGCTTGCAGACGCCTGCTAACTATGGCTACACCTTC. This codes for CASSLQTPANYGYTF. The entire variable domain, with the rest obtained from reference TRBV5-1 and TRBJ1-2, is as follows: KAGVTQTPRYLIKTRGQQVTLSCSPISGHRSVSWYQQTPGQGLQFLFEYFSETQRNKGNFPGRFSGRQFSNSRSEMNVSTLELGDSALYLCASSLQTPANYGYTFGSGTRLTVV.